Following are 7 T cell receptor beta chains from one sample sequenced in a study of CD8 T cells in ankylosing spondylitis (dated by TCRdb to about 2017). Receptors were amplified or captured by 5' RACE. Reads for this sample came from an Illumina HiSeq 2500. In-frame beta chains were kept once TCRdb had trimmed the public reads at Q25 with fastp and called clones with MiXCR. Each CDR3 protein appears once, grouped with its most common genes and DNA. In this sample the table shows 200,000 to 250,000 distinct CDR3 sequences, more than 9% of which occur a single time. The ten largest clonotypes hold about 19% of the sample. The sequencing input was blood, either unsorted or a sorted T cell fraction (not recorded which). The receptors were gathered from a male donor with ankylosing spondylitis or in good health (not recorded which).

Only a few counts were recorded for this clonotype. CDR3: CASSDNRGIETQYF. The CDR3, as DNA: TGTGCCAGCAGTGATAACAGGGGGATAGAGACCCAGTACTTC. The V and J genes are TRBV2 and TRBJ2-5; 8 bases fit TRBD1. Germline lookup yields CDR1 SNHLY and CDR2 FYNNEI. After removal of 3 bases from V and 4 bases from J, the junction contained 4 bases not matched to a gene. The CDR3 spans 14 residues.

This sequence joins TRBV20-1 and TRBJ1-3, with 7 bases that match TRBD1. V dropped 5 bases and J dropped 0; count of bases not matched to a gene: 7. The CDR3 consists of 15 residues. Germline V gives CDR1 DFQATT, CDR2 SNEGSKA (reference sequence). The CDR3 loop is CSAGDSYISGNTIYF. In DNA form, the CDR3 reads TGCAGTGCTGGGGACAGTTATATCTCTGGAAACACCATATATTTT.

This clonotype has ten or more counts. This chain links TRBV5-6 with TRBJ1-5; D gene unclear. The germline V gene encodes CDR1 SGHDT and CDR2 YYEEEE. The V end lost 2 bases, the J end lost 7 bases, and 16 bases lay between the germline ends. The CDR3 extends over 15 amino acids. DNA of the CDR3: TGTGCCAGCAGCTTAAGGACTCTCGGGCCGCAGCCCCAGCATTTT. Residues: CASSLRTLGPQPQHF.

This clonotype has a handful of counts. This chain uses TRBV7-2 with TRBJ2-3, with 10 nucleotides matching TRBD1. The V and J ends lost 5 bases and 1 base, in that order; junction bases with no gene match: 9. Germline V CDR1 and CDR2: SGHTA, FQGNSA. CDR3 size: 17 residues. This CDR3 reads CASSPQTGTGGTDTQYF. The CDR3 DNA sequence: TGTGCCAGCAGCCCCCAGACCGGGACAGGGGGCACAGATACGCAGTATTTT.

Many counts were recorded for this clonotype. The chain has TRBV5-1 and TRBJ2-2, with a weak D call TRBD2 (6 bases). The ends were cut back, 3 bases at V and 1 base at J, with 10 bases in the middle. Germline loops: CDR1 SGHRS, CDR2 YFSETQ. The CDR3 sequence is 15 residues long. CDR3: CASSSGLQNTGELFF. DNA of the CDR3: TGCGCCAGCAGCTCGGGACTTCAGAACACCGGGGAGCTGTTTTTT.

This clonotype was counted ten times or more. The chain is built from TRBV7-2 and TRBJ1-1, with TRBD1 matching over 8 bases. This CDR3 is 14 amino acids long. Germline V CDR1 and CDR2: SGHTA, FQGNSA. The junction had 3 bases not matched to a gene; V was cut back by 5 bases and J by 1 base. The DNA of the CDR3 is TGTGCCAGCAGCGGAGGGACAGGGAACACTGAAGCTTTCTTT. As protein: CASSGGTGNTEAFF.

This clonotype was counted ten times or more. The chain is built from TRBV20-1 and TRBJ2-1, with 9 bases that match TRBD1. The junction had 9 bases not matched to a gene; V was cut back by 6 bases and J by 6 bases. Germline V gives CDR1 DFQATT, CDR2 SNEGSKA (reference sequence). This CDR3 comprises 14 residues. CDR3 amino acids: CSALRDRVPNEQFF. DNA for the CDR3: TGCAGTGCCCTACGGGACAGGGTCCCCAATGAGCAGTTCTTC.